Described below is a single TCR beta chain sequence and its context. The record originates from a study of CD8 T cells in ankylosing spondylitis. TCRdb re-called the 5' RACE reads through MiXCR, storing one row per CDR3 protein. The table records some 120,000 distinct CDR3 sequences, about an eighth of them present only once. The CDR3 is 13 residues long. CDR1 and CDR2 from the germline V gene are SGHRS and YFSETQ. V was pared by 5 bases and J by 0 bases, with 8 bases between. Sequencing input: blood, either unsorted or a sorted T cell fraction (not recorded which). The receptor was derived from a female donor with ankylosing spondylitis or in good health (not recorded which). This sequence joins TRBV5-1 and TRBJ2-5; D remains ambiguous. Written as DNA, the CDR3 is TGCGCCAGCAGTTCGACAAACCAAGAGACCCAGTACTTC. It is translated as CASSSTNQETQYF.